This T cell receptor (beta chain) was found in a study of blood T cell repertoires in COVID-19. Overall study: The United States, Italy and Spain were the sources of the acute and convalescent COVID-19 samples. Sources were T cells, B-cell-depleted T cells, or PBMCs; the material itself was cDNA or gDNA.

The CDR3 is 13 amino acids. Germline values: CDR1 SGHDN, CDR2 FVKESK. The V and J ends lost 6 bases and 2 bases, in that order; junction bases with no gene match: 2. Some clones are missing from TCRdb's copy, which holds only in-frame ones; the method was immunoSEQ multiplex PCR. In the table there are hundreds of thousands of clones, 85% of which are singletons. Everyone who took part was about 18 to 90 years old, and they came from 24 US areas. The study assigned cohorts using participant-reported clinical history. The V call is TRBV14, the J call TRBJ2-3; 7 nucleotides agree with TRBD2. This clonotype originated in a woman aged 50 to 60 with acute COVID-19. Sequencing input: PBMCs or T cells enriched from blood (not recorded which). The CDR3 DNA sequence: TGTGCCAGCAGTGGGACTATCACAGATACGCAGTATTTT. It codes for CASSGTITDTQYF.